This T cell receptor (beta chain) was identified during a study of blood T cell repertoires in COVID-19. Study information: Samples of COVID-19 (acute and convalescent) were obtained from the United States, Italy and Spain. The cDNA or gDNA used as material had been derived from T cells, B-cell-depleted T cells, or PBMCs.

V lost 3 bases, J lost 2 bases, and 7 bases lay in between. Per the germline V gene, CDR1 is LNHDA and CDR2 is SQIVND (reference sequence). CDR3 length: 13 amino acids. Repertoires were generated with immunoSEQ multiplex PCR, while TCRdb's copy carries only in-frame clones and drops some. Among some 30,000 clones listed, roughly 87% were seen once. This clone was seen more than once but under ten times. The sequence derives from a human donor with acute or convalescent COVID-19. The donor label of this sample is uncertain. This chain joins TRBV19 and TRBJ1-2; no firm D call. Sequenced: peripheral blood. CDR3 coding DNA: TGTGCCAGTAGTATTAGGCGGAACTATGGCTACACCTTC. Its protein is CASSIRRNYGYTF. Complete variable domain (other parts from reference TRBV19 and TRBJ1-2): DGGITQSPKYLFRKEGQNVTLSCEQNLNHDAMYWYRQDPGQGLRLIYYSQIVNDFQKGDIAEGYSVSREKKESFPLTVTSAQKNPTAFYLCASSIRRNYGYTFGSGTRLTVV.